The rows below give T cell receptor beta chains drawn from one sample of a study of blood T cells in healthy people across ages. TCRdb re-called the 5' RACE reads with MiXCR, one entry per CDR3 protein. The table records about 1.1 million distinct CDR3 sequences, around two fifths of them present only once. Sequenced input: blood. All receptors derive from a man aged 18 to 29 in good health. The CDR3 runs from the conserved cysteine through the conserved F or W. Fields, in order: clone size, D gene, J gene, CDR3 length, V gene, CDR3 DNA, CDR3 protein. The D gene is left open where the match is weak. Rows may omit the clone size; those that give it use once, few, many or a size class.

clone_size: few; d_call: NA; j_call: TRBJ2-5; cdr3_length: 13; v_call: TRBV2; cdr3_nt: TGTGCCAGCAGTGAGGTTGTTCAAGAGACCCAGTACTTC; cdr3_aa: CASSEVVQETQYF
clone_size: few; d_call: NA; j_call: TRBJ2-4; cdr3_length: 11; v_call: TRBV9; cdr3_nt: TGTGCCAGCAGCGCCGAAAACATTCAGTACTTC; cdr3_aa: CASSAENIQYF
clone_size: NA; d_call: TRBD2; j_call: TRBJ2-3; cdr3_length: 14; v_call: TRBV20-1; cdr3_nt: TGCAGTGCTATAGAAAAACTAGCGCCAGATACGCAGTATTTT; cdr3_aa: CSAIEKLAPDTQYF
clone_size: few; d_call: NA; j_call: TRBJ1-1; cdr3_length: 14; v_call: TRBV13; cdr3_nt: TGTGCCAGCAGCTTAGGGAATGCGAACACTGAAGCTTTCTTT; cdr3_aa: CASSLGNANTEAFF
clone_size: few; d_call: NA; j_call: TRBJ2-3; cdr3_length: 16; v_call: TRBV7-2; cdr3_nt: TGTGCCAGCAGCTCAGACGGGCAGGGGTCAGAAGATACGCAGTATTTT; cdr3_aa: CASSSDGQGSEDTQYF
clone_size: NA; d_call: TRBD1; j_call: TRBJ1-2; cdr3_length: 15; v_call: TRBV6-2/TRBV6-3; cdr3_nt: TGTGCCAGCAGTTACTCCGACAGGGGGCTCCGTGGCTACACCTTC; cdr3_aa: CASSYSDRGLRGYTF
clone_size: NA; d_call: NA; j_call: TRBJ2-1; cdr3_length: 18; v_call: TRBV28; cdr3_nt: TGTGCCAGCAGTCCGAAAACCTCTATGGGGGGGGCATACAATGAGCAGTTCTTC; cdr3_aa: CASSPKTSMGGAYNEQFF
clone_size: NA; d_call: NA; j_call: TRBJ1-1; cdr3_length: 14; v_call: TRBV5-1; cdr3_nt: TGCGCCAGCAAACTGACAGGAGCGGGGACTGAAGCTTTCTTT; cdr3_aa: CASKLTGAGTEAFF
clone_size: few; d_call: NA; j_call: TRBJ1-3; cdr3_length: 15; v_call: TRBV9; cdr3_nt: TGTGCCAGCAGCGACCGGACAGCCTCTGGAAACACCATATATTTT; cdr3_aa: CASSDRTASGNTIYF
clone_size: NA; d_call: TRBD2; j_call: TRBJ2-3; cdr3_length: 16; v_call: TRBV27; cdr3_nt: TGTGCCAGCAGTTCCACTAGCGGGGGGAAGGTAGATACGCAGTATTTT; cdr3_aa: CASSSTSGGKVDTQYF
clone_size: NA; d_call: NA; j_call: TRBJ1-4; cdr3_length: 12; v_call: TRBV15; cdr3_nt: TGTGCCACAGGGATCGTTAATGAAAAACTGTTTTTT; cdr3_aa: CATGIVNEKLFF
clone_size: NA; d_call: NA; j_call: TRBJ1-5; cdr3_length: 16; v_call: TRBV5-1; cdr3_nt: TGCGCCAGCAGCTTGGGGTTAGGGGATCGCAATCAGCCCCAGCATTTT; cdr3_aa: CASSLGLGDRNQPQHF
clone_size: few; d_call: TRBD1; j_call: TRBJ1-5; cdr3_length: 14; v_call: TRBV5-1; cdr3_nt: TGCGCCAGCAGCTGGGACAGGGATTGTCAGCCCCAGCATTTT; cdr3_aa: CASSWDRDCQPQHF
clone_size: NA; d_call: NA; j_call: TRBJ2-1; cdr3_length: 16; v_call: TRBV20-1; cdr3_nt: TGCAGTGCCCATCGTTCGACCCATAGTCCCTACAATGAGCAGTTCTTC; cdr3_aa: CSAHRSTHSPYNEQFF
clone_size: few; d_call: NA; j_call: TRBJ2-1; cdr3_length: 14; v_call: TRBV6-5; cdr3_nt: TGTGCCAGCAGTTACCTCTCCAGGTACAATGAGCAGTTCTTC; cdr3_aa: CASSYLSRYNEQFF
clone_size: few; d_call: NA; j_call: TRBJ1-1; cdr3_length: 18; v_call: TRBV7-9; cdr3_nt: TGTGCCAGCAGCGTAGGAGTCGGGAGAAACGACAGGAGAAGTGAAGCTTTCTTT; cdr3_aa: CASSVGVGRNDRRSEAFF
clone_size: NA; d_call: NA; j_call: TRBJ2-5; cdr3_length: 13; v_call: TRBV5-1; cdr3_nt: TGCGCCAGCAGCAGGACATTTCAAGAGACCCAGTACTTC; cdr3_aa: CASSRTFQETQYF
clone_size: NA; d_call: NA; j_call: TRBJ1-1; cdr3_length: 16; v_call: TRBV4-3; cdr3_nt: TGCGCCAGCAGCCCCTCGGCGGGCTCTGGGAACACTGAAGCTTTCTTT; cdr3_aa: CASSPSAGSGNTEAFF
clone_size: NA; d_call: NA; j_call: TRBJ1-2; cdr3_length: 15; v_call: TRBV5-8; cdr3_nt: TGTGCCAGCAGCTTAGTAAACGGCGGAGGAGTCGGCCACACCTTC; cdr3_aa: CASSLVNGGGVGHTF
clone_size: few; d_call: NA; j_call: TRBJ2-1; cdr3_length: 15; v_call: TRBV14; cdr3_nt: TGTGCCAGCAGCCCCGGGAAGGTTACCTACAATGAGCAGTTCTTC; cdr3_aa: CASSPGKVTYNEQFF
clone_size: NA; d_call: NA; j_call: TRBJ1-1; cdr3_length: 13; v_call: TRBV5-1; cdr3_nt: TGCGCCAGCAGCGGGGATAAAATGGGTGAAGCTTTCTTT; cdr3_aa: CASSGDKMGEAFF
clone_size: few; d_call: NA; j_call: TRBJ1-1; cdr3_length: 17; v_call: TRBV10-3; cdr3_nt: TGTGCCATCAGTGAGCCGAGTCGGACGGAGGGGGACACTGAAGCTTTCTTT; cdr3_aa: CAISEPSRTEGDTEAFF
clone_size: NA; d_call: NA; j_call: TRBJ1-5; cdr3_length: 17; v_call: TRBV23-1; cdr3_nt: TGCGCCAGCAGTCAGGTCGAACAGGGCTTTAGCAATCAGCCCCAGCATTTT; cdr3_aa: CASSQVEQGFSNQPQHF
clone_size: NA; d_call: NA; j_call: TRBJ2-1; cdr3_length: 13; v_call: TRBV15; cdr3_nt: TGTGCCACCGGGGACTCCTCCTACAATGAGCAGTTCTTC; cdr3_aa: CATGDSSYNEQFF
clone_size: NA; d_call: NA; j_call: TRBJ1-4; cdr3_length: 16; v_call: TRBV4-3; cdr3_nt: TGCGCCAGCAGCCGACTAGGTCAGGGGCTTCGAGAAAAACTGTTTTTT; cdr3_aa: CASSRLGQGLREKLFF
clone_size: once; d_call: TRBD2; j_call: TRBJ2-7; cdr3_length: 15; v_call: TRBV7-3; cdr3_nt: TGTGCCAGCAGCCAAACTAGCGGGGGGCCAGGCGAGCAGTACTTC; cdr3_aa: CASSQTSGGPGEQYF
clone_size: NA; d_call: NA; j_call: TRBJ2-5; cdr3_length: 15; v_call: TRBV27; cdr3_nt: TGTGCCAGCAGCCTAGGGGTCGGGGTTCAAGAGACCCAGTACTTC; cdr3_aa: CASSLGVGVQETQYF
clone_size: NA; d_call: TRBD2; j_call: TRBJ2-3; cdr3_length: 15; v_call: TRBV5-1; cdr3_nt: TGCGCCAGCAGCAACGGGACTAGCGGGGCAGATGCGCAGTATTTT; cdr3_aa: CASSNGTSGADAQYF
clone_size: NA; d_call: NA; j_call: TRBJ2-3; cdr3_length: 14; v_call: TRBV20-1; cdr3_nt: TGCAGTGCTAGTTTTTCAGGAAACACAGATACGCAGTATTTT; cdr3_aa: CSASFSGNTDTQYF
clone_size: NA; d_call: NA; j_call: TRBJ2-3; cdr3_length: 12; v_call: TRBV7-2; cdr3_nt: TGTGCCATAAGCCAGAGCACAGATACGCAGTATTTT; cdr3_aa: CAISQSTDTQYF
clone_size: few; d_call: NA; j_call: TRBJ2-1; cdr3_length: 16; v_call: TRBV5-1; cdr3_nt: TGCGCCAGCAGCTTGAGTGGGGGGAAGTCGCTGGATGAGCAGTTCTTC; cdr3_aa: CASSLSGGKSLDEQFF
clone_size: few; d_call: NA; j_call: TRBJ2-5; cdr3_length: 15; v_call: TRBV12-3/TRBV12-4; cdr3_nt: TGTGCCAGCAGTTTAGATGGCGGCAGGCTAAAGACCCAGTACTTC; cdr3_aa: CASSLDGGRLKTQYF
clone_size: few; d_call: NA; j_call: TRBJ1-1; cdr3_length: 16; v_call: TRBV15; cdr3_nt: TGTGCCACCAGCAGAGAGTCTTTGGGGGCGAAAACTGAAGCTTTCTTT; cdr3_aa: CATSRESLGAKTEAFF
clone_size: few; d_call: NA; j_call: TRBJ2-3; cdr3_length: 14; v_call: TRBV5-1; cdr3_nt: TGCGCCAGCAGCCCAATGGGGGGTTCAGATACGCAGTATTTT; cdr3_aa: CASSPMGGSDTQYF
clone_size: NA; d_call: NA; j_call: TRBJ1-1; cdr3_length: 16; v_call: TRBV15; cdr3_nt: TGTGCCACCAGCAGAGAAGGTATTTCGGAGAACACTGAAGCTTTCTTT; cdr3_aa: CATSREGISENTEAFF
clone_size: NA; d_call: NA; j_call: TRBJ1-3; cdr3_length: 14; v_call: TRBV29-1; cdr3_nt: TGCAGCGTTGAAGAGGGCAACTCTGGAAACACCATATATTTT; cdr3_aa: CSVEEGNSGNTIYF
clone_size: few; d_call: TRBD2; j_call: TRBJ2-1; cdr3_length: 17; v_call: TRBV3-1; cdr3_nt: TGTGCCAGCAGCCAAGATATAAGACTAGCGGGGGCCCCCGAGCAGTTCTTC; cdr3_aa: CASSQDIRLAGAPEQFF
clone_size: NA; d_call: NA; j_call: TRBJ1-1; cdr3_length: 14; v_call: TRBV6-2/TRBV6-3; cdr3_nt: TGTGCCAGCAGTTATGCGACACCGAACACTGAAGCTTTCTTT; cdr3_aa: CASSYATPNTEAFF
clone_size: NA; d_call: TRBD2; j_call: TRBJ2-3; cdr3_length: 16; v_call: TRBV7-2; cdr3_nt: TGTGCCAGCAGCCCCGTAGCGGGGCCTAGCACAGATACGCAGTATTTT; cdr3_aa: CASSPVAGPSTDTQYF
clone_size: NA; d_call: NA; j_call: TRBJ2-5; cdr3_length: 13; v_call: TRBV27; cdr3_nt: TGTGCCAGCAGTTTCCAGGGATACAATGAGCAGTACTTC; cdr3_aa: CASSFQGYNEQYF
clone_size: NA; d_call: NA; j_call: TRBJ1-5; cdr3_length: 14; v_call: TRBV29-1; cdr3_nt: TGCAGCGCTACCCACGGGAATAGCAATCAGCCCCAGCATTTT; cdr3_aa: CSATHGNSNQPQHF
clone_size: NA; d_call: NA; j_call: TRBJ1-4; cdr3_length: 16; v_call: TRBV5-6; cdr3_nt: TGTGCCAGCAGCTTGTATCTGGGACCTCATAATGAAAAACTGTTTTTT; cdr3_aa: CASSLYLGPHNEKLFF
clone_size: few; d_call: NA; j_call: TRBJ2-3; cdr3_length: 14; v_call: TRBV6-6; cdr3_nt: TGTGCCAGCAGTTACGCGATCAACACAGATACGCAGTATTTT; cdr3_aa: CASSYAINTDTQYF
clone_size: once; d_call: TRBD1; j_call: TRBJ2-7; cdr3_length: 15; v_call: TRBV7-9; cdr3_nt: TGTGCCAGCAGCTTGCCCCCGGACAGGTCGGCCGAGCAGTACTTC; cdr3_aa: CASSLPPDRSAEQYF
clone_size: NA; d_call: NA; j_call: TRBJ2-7; cdr3_length: 14; v_call: TRBV25-1; cdr3_nt: TGTGCCAGCAGTGAATCGGCGGGAATCGACGAGCAGTACTTC; cdr3_aa: CASSESAGIDEQYF
clone_size: few; d_call: NA; j_call: TRBJ2-5; cdr3_length: 13; v_call: TRBV30; cdr3_nt: TGTGCCTGGAGTGAGTCAGTACAAGAGACCCAGTACTTC; cdr3_aa: CAWSESVQETQYF
clone_size: few; d_call: TRBD2; j_call: TRBJ2-1; cdr3_length: 17; v_call: TRBV10-3; cdr3_nt: TGTGCCATCAGTGAGTCCCCTGGTAGCGGGGGCTACAATGAGCAGTTCTTC; cdr3_aa: CAISESPGSGGYNEQFF
clone_size: few; d_call: TRBD2; j_call: TRBJ2-3; cdr3_length: 17; v_call: TRBV24-1; cdr3_nt: TGTGCCACCAGTGATACGACTAGCGGGGGGAGTTCTGCTACGCAGTATTTT; cdr3_aa: CATSDTTSGGSSATQYF
clone_size: NA; d_call: NA; j_call: TRBJ1-5; cdr3_length: 14; v_call: TRBV2; cdr3_nt: TGTGCCAGCAGTGAGTTAGCCCTCAATCAGCCCCAGCATTTT; cdr3_aa: CASSELALNQPQHF
clone_size: NA; d_call: NA; j_call: TRBJ1-1; cdr3_length: 13; v_call: TRBV12-3/TRBV12-4; cdr3_nt: TGTGCCTGCAGTTTAGTCGTGGAGGCTGAAGCTTTCTTT; cdr3_aa: CACSLVVEAEAFF
clone_size: few; d_call: TRBD2; j_call: TRBJ2-5; cdr3_length: 15; v_call: TRBV4-2; cdr3_nt: TGTGCCAGCAGCCAAGGTAGCGGGGGTGAAGAGACCCAGTACTTC; cdr3_aa: CASSQGSGGEETQYF
clone_size: NA; d_call: TRBD2; j_call: TRBJ2-1; cdr3_length: 15; v_call: TRBV7-9; cdr3_nt: TGTGCCAGCAGCTATAGCGGGGGGGAGTTAAATGAGCAGTTCTTC; cdr3_aa: CASSYSGGELNEQFF
clone_size: many; d_call: NA; j_call: TRBJ2-1; cdr3_length: 13; v_call: TRBV5-1; cdr3_nt: TGCGCCAGCATGCCAGACAATAACAATGAGCAGTTCTTC; cdr3_aa: CASMPDNNNEQFF
clone_size: NA; d_call: NA; j_call: TRBJ2-2; cdr3_length: 15; v_call: TRBV14; cdr3_nt: TGTGCCAGCAGCCAAGATACCCTCTACACCGGGGAGCTGTTTTTT; cdr3_aa: CASSQDTLYTGELFF
clone_size: NA; d_call: NA; j_call: TRBJ2-3; cdr3_length: 13; v_call: TRBV20-1; cdr3_nt: TGCAGTGCTGGTTGGCAGGGCGCAGATACGCAGTATTTT; cdr3_aa: CSAGWQGADTQYF
clone_size: NA; d_call: NA; j_call: TRBJ2-7; cdr3_length: 14; v_call: TRBV20-1; cdr3_nt: TGCAGTGCTACCAATTTAGTCGGACAGCGCGAGCAGTACTTC; cdr3_aa: CSATNLVGQREQYF
clone_size: few; d_call: NA; j_call: TRBJ2-1; cdr3_length: 12; v_call: TRBV7-9; cdr3_nt: TGTGCCAGCAGCAAGGGGGGGAAAGAGCAGTTCTTC; cdr3_aa: CASSKGGKEQFF
clone_size: few; d_call: NA; j_call: TRBJ2-3; cdr3_length: 15; v_call: TRBV7-6; cdr3_nt: TGTGCCAGCAGCCCGTCCGGGACTTTCACAGATACGCAGTATTTT; cdr3_aa: CASSPSGTFTDTQYF
clone_size: few; d_call: NA; j_call: TRBJ2-4; cdr3_length: 15; v_call: TRBV6-2/TRBV6-3; cdr3_nt: TGTGCCAGCAGTCTCAGGGGATTAACAAAAAACATTCAGTACTTC; cdr3_aa: CASSLRGLTKNIQYF
clone_size: few; d_call: TRBD2; j_call: TRBJ2-7; cdr3_length: 17; v_call: TRBV20-1; cdr3_nt: TGCAGTGCTAGAGATTTGGGGTCGGGGGACTACTCCTACGAGCAGTACTTC; cdr3_aa: CSARDLGSGDYSYEQYF